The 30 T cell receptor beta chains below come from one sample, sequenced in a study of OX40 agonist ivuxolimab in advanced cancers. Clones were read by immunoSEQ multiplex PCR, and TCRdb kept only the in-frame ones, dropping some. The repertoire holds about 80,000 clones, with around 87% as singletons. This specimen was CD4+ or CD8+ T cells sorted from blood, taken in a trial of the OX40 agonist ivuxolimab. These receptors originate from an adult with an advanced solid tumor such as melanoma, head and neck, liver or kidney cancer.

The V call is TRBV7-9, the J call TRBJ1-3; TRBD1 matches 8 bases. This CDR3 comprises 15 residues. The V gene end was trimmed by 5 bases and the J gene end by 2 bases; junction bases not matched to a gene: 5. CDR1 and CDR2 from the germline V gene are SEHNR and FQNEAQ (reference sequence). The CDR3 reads CASSGTGGAGNTIYF. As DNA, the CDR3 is TGTGCCAGCAGCGGCACAGGGGGGGCTGGAAACACCATATATTTT.

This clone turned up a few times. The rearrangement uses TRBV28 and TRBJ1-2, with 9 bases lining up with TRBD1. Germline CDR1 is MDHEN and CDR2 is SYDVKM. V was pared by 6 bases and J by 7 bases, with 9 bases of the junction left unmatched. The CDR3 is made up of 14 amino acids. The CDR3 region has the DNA TGTGCCAGCAGGCCCACAGGGGGCGCGGTTGGCTACACCTTC. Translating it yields CASRPTGGAVGYTF.

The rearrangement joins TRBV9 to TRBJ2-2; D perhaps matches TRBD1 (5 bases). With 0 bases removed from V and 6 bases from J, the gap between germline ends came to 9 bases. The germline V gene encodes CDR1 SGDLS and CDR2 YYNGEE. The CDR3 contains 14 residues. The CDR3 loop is CASSVDWGPGELFF. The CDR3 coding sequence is TGTGCCAGCAGCGTAGATTGGGGCCCCGGGGAGCTGTTTTTT.

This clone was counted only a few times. Here the CDR3 reads CASSLEVGRNQPQHF. The CDR3 coding sequence is TGTGCCAGCAGCTTGGAAGTAGGGCGGAATCAGCCCCAGCATTTT. The chain employs TRBV5-5 and TRBJ1-5; no clear D gene. From germline, CDR1 is SGHKS and CDR2 YYEKEE (reference sequence). This CDR3 has 15 amino acids. V was shortened by 0 bases and J by 4 bases, with 11 bases between the two germline ends.

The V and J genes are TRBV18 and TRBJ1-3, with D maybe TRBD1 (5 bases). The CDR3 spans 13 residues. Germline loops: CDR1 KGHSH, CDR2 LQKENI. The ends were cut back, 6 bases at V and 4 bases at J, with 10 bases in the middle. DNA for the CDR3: TGTGCCAGCTCCGGGGCGAAAGGAAACACCATATATTTT. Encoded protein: CASSGAKGNTIYF.

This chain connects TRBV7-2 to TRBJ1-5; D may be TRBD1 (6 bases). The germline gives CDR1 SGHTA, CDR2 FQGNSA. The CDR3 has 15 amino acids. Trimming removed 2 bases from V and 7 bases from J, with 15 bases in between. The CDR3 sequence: CASSLTGRGRQPQHF. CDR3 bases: TGTGCCAGCAGCTTAACAGGACGGGGGCGGCAGCCCCAGCATTTT.

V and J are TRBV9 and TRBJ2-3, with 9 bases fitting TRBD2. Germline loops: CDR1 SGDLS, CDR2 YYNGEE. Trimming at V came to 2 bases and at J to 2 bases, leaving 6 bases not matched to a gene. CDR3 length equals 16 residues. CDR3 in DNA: TGTGCCAGCAGCGTTTGGGCTAGCGGGACCACAGATACGCAGTATTTT. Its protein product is CASSVWASGTTDTQYF.

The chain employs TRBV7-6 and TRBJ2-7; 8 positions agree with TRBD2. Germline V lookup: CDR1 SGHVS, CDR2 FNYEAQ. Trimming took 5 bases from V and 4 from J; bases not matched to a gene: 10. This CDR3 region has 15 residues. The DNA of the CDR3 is TGTGCCAGCAGCCGTACTAGCGGAGGTTGGTACGAGCAGTACTTC. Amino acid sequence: CASSRTSGGWYEQYF.

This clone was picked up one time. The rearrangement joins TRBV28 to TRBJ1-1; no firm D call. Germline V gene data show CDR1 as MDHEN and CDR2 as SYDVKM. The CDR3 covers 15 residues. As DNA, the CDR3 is TGTGCTCTGGGAGCTCTCCCCCGGACCAACACTGAAGCTTTCTTT. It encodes CALGALPRTNTEAFF.

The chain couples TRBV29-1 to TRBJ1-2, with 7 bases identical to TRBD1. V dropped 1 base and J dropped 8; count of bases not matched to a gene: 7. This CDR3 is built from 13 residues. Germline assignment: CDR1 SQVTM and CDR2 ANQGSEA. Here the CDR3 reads CSVEGTGSSGYTF. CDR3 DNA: TGCAGCGTTGAAGGGACAGGATCAAGCGGCTACACCTTC.

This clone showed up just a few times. For the CDR3, the DNA is TGTGCCAGCAGTAGGACAGGGACGAACAATGAGCAGTTCTTC. Translated: CASSRTGTNNEQFF. The chain is built from TRBV6-1 and TRBJ2-1; 8 nucleotides line up with TRBD1. This CDR3 comprises 14 residues. Germline trimming cut 5 bases from V and 5 bases from J; bases unmatched to any gene: 5. Looked up from germline, CDR1 is MNHNS and CDR2 is SASEGT.

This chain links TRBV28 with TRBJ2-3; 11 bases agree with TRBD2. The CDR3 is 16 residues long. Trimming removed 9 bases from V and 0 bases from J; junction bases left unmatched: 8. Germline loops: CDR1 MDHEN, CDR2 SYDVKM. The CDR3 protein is CASASGGPTSTDTQYF. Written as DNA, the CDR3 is TGTGCCAGTGCTAGCGGGGGGCCCACTAGCACAGATACGCAGTATTTT.

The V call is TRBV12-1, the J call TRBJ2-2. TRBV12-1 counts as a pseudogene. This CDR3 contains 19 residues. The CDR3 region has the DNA TGTGCCAGCAGCCTACCTAACCCGGGACGCAGAGCGAACACCGGGGAGCTGTTTTTT. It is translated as CASSLPNPGRRANTGELFF.

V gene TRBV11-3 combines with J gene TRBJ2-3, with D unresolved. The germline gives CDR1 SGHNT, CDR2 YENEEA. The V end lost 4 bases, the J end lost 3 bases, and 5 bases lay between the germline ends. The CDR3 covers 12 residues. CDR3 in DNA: TGTGCCAGCAGCTCATCGACAGATACGCAGTATTTT. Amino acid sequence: CASSSSTDTQYF.

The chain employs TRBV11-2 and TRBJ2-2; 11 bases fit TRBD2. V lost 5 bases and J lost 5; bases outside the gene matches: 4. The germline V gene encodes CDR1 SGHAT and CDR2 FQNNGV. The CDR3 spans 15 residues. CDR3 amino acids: CASSLLAGGTGELFF. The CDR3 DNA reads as TGTGCCAGCAGCCTCCTAGCGGGGGGTACCGGGGAGCTGTTTTTT.

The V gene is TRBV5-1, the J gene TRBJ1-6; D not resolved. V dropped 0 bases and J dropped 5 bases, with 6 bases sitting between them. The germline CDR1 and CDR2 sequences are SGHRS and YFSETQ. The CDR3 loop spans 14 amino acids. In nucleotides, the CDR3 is TGCGCCAGCAGCTTGGTGGGCGATAATTCACCCCTCCACTTT. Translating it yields CASSLVGDNSPLHF. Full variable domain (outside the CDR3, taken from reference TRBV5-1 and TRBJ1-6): KAGVTQTPRYLIKTRGQQVTLSCSPISGHRSVSWYQQTPGQGLQFLFEYFSETQRNKGNFPGRFSGRQFSNSRSEMNVSTLELGDSALYLCASSLVGDNSPLHFGNGTRLTVT.

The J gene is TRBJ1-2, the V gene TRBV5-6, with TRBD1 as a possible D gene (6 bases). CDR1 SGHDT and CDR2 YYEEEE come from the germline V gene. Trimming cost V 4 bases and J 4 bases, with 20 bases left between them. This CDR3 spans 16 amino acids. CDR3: CASSDGPRGLGYGYTF. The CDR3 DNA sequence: TGTGCCAGCAGCGACGGCCCCAGGGGTCTGGGCTATGGCTACACCTTC.

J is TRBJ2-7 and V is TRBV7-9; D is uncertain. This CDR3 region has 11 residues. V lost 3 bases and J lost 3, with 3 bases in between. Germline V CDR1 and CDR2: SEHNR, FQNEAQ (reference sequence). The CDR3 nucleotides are TGTGCCAGCAGCTTGTTCTACGAGCAGTACGTC. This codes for CASSLFYEQYV.

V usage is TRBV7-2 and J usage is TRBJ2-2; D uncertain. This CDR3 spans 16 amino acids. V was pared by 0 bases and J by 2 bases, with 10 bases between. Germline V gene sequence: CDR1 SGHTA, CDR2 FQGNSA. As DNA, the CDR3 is TGTGCCAGCAGCTTAGCGTGGACGGGTAACACCGGGGAGCTGTTTTTT. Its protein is CASSLAWTGNTGELFF.

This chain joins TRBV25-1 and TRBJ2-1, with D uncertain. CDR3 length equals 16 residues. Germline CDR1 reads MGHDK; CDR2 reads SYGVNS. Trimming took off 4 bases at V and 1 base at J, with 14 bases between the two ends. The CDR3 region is CASSGRRVASYNEQFF. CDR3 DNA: TGTGCCAGCAGTGGAAGGAGAGTTGCTTCCTACAATGAGCAGTTCTTC.

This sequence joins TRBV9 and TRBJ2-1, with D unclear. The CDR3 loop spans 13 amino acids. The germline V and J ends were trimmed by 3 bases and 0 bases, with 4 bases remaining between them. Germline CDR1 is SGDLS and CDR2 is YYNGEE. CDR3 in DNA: TGTGCCAGCAGCGCAAGCTCCTACAATGAGCAGTTCTTC. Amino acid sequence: CASSASSYNEQFF.

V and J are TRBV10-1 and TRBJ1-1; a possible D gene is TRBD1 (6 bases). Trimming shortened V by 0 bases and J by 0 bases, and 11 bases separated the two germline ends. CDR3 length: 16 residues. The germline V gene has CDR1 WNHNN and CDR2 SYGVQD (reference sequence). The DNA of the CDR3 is TGCGCCAGCAGTGAGTCTGGCACAGGGCTGAACACTGAAGCTTTCTTT. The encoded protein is CASSESGTGLNTEAFF.

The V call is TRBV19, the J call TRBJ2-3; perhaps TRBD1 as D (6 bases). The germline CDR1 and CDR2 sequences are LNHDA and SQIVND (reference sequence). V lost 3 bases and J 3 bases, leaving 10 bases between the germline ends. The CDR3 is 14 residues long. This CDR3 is CASSMNRVTDTQYF. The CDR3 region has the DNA TGTGCCAGTAGTATGAACAGGGTGACAGATACGCAGTATTTT. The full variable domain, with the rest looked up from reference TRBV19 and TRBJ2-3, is DGGITQSPKYLFRKEGQNVTLSCEQNLNHDAMYWYRQDPGQGLRLIYYSQIVNDFQKGDIAEGYSVSREKKESFPLTVTSAQKNPTAFYLCASSMNRVTDTQYFGPGTRLTVL.

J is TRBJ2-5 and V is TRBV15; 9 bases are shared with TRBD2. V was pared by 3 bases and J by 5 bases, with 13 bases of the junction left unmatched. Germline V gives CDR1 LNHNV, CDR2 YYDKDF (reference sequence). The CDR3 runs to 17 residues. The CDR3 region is CATSRRGTSRLGETQYF. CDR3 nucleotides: TGTGCCACCAGCAGGAGGGGGACTAGCCGGCTCGGGGAGACCCAGTACTTC.

The CDR3 coding sequence is TGTGCCAGCAGCTTTTCCGGGACAGGGGGCGCGGGGCAGTCCTACGAGCAGTACTTC. This codes for CASSFSGTGGAGQSYEQYF. This sequence joins TRBV7-9 and TRBJ2-5, with 12 nucleotides matching TRBD1. The DNA end is a closer match to TRBJ2-7, so the J assignment may be wrong. There are 19 residues in the CDR3. CDR1 is SEHNR and CDR2 is FQNEAQ in the germline V gene (reference sequence).

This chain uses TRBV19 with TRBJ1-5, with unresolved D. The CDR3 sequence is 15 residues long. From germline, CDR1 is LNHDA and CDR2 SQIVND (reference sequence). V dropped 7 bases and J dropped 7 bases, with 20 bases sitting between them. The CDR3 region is CASTDRPLGEQPQHF. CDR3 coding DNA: TGTGCCAGTACGGACCGGCCTCTTGGGGAGCAGCCCCAGCATTTT.

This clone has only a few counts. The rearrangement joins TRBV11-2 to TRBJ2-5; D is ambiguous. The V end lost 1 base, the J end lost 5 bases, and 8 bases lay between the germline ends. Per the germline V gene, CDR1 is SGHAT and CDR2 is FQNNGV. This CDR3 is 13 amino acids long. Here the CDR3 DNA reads TGTGCCAGCAGCTTAGTCCTGGCGGAGACCCAGTACTTC. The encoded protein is CASSLVLAETQYF.

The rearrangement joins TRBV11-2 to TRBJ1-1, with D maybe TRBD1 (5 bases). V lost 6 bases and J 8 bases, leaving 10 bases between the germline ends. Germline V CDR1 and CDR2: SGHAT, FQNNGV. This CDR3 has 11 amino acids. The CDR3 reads CASRSGTEAFF. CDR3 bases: TGTGCCAGCAGATCCGGGACGGAAGCTTTCTTT.

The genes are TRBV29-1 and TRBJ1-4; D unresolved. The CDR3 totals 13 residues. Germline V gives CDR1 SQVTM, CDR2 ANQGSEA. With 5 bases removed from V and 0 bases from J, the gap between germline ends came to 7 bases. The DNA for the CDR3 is TGCAGCGTTTTCAGCACAACTAATGAAAAACTGTTTTTT. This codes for CSVFSTTNEKLFF.

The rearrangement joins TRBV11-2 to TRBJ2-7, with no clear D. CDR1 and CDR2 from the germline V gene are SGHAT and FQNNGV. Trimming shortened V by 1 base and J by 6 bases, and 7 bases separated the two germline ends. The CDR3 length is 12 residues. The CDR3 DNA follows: TGTGCCAGCAGCTTAGCAGGATTCGAGCAGTACTTC. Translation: CASSLAGFEQYF.